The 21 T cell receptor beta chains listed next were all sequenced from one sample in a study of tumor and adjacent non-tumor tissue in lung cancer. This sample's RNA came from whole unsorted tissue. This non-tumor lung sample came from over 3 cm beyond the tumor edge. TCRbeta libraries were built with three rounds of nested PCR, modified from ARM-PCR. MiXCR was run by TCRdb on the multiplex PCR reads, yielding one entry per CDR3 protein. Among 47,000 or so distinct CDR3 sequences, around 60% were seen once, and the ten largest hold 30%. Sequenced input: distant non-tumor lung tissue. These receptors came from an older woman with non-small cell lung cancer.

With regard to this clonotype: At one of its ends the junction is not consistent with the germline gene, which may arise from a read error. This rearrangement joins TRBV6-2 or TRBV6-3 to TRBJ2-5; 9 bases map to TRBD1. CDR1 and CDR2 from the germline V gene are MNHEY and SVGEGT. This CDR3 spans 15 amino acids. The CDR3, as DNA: TGTGCCAGCATGCCCCGGGACAGGGTCTTAGAGACCCAGTACTTT. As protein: CASMPRDRVLETQYF.

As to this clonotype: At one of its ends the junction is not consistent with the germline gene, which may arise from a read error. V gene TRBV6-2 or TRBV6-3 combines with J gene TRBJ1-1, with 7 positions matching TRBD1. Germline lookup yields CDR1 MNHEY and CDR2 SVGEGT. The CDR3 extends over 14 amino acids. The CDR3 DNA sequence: TGTGCCAGCAGCCCCGGAGGGGGCAGGGTTAAAACTTTTTTT. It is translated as CASSPGGGRVKTFF.

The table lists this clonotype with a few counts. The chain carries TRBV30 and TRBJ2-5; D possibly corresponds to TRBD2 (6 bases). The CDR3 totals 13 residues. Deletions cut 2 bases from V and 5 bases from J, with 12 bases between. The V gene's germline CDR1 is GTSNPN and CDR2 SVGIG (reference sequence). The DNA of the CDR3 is TGTGCCTGGAGTTTAACGGGAGTGGAGACCCAGTACTTC. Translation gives CAWSLTGVETQYF.

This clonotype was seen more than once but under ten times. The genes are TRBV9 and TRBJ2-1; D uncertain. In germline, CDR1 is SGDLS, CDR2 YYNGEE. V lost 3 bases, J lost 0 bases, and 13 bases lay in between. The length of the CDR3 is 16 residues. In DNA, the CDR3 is TGTGCCAGCAGCGGACTCCAGGCTAACTCCTACAATGAGCAGTTCTTC. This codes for CASSGLQANSYNEQFF.

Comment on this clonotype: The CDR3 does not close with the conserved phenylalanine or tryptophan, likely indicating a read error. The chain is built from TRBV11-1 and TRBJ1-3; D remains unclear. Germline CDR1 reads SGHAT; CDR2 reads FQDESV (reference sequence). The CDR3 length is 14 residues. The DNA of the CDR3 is TGTACCAGCTGCTTATCGATCTCTGGAAACACCATATATTAT. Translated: CTSCLSISGNTIYY.

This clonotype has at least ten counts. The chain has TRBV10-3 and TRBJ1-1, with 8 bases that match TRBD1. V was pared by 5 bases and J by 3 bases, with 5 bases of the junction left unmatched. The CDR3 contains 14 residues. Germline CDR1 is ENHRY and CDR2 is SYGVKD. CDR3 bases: TGTGCCATCAGTCCGGACAGGGATGACACTGAAGCTTTCTTT. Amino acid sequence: CAISPDRDDTEAFF.

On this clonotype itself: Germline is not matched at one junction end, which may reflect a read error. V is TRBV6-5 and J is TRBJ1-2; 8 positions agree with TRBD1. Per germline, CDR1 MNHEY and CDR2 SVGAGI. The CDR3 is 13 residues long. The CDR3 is CTSSYGRGRFYTF. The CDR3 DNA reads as TGTACCAGCAGTTATGGCAGGGGGCGCTTCTACACCTTC.

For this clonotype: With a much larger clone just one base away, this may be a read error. This CDR3 is CANSVADYEQYF. The CDR3 DNA follows: TGTGCCAACAGCGTAGCGGACTACGAGCAGTACTTC. The chain joins TRBV6-1 to TRBJ2-7, with TRBD2 as a possible D gene (6 bases). Germline V gives CDR1 MNHNS, CDR2 SASEGT. V lost 10 bases to trimming and J lost 3 bases, with 13 bases between them. CDR3 length: 12 residues.

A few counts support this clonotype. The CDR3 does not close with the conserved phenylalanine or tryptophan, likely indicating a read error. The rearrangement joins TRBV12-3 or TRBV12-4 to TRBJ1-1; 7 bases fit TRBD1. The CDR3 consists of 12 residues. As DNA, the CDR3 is TGCGCCAGCAGTTTCACAGGGGTTGAAGCTTTCTCT. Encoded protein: CASSFTGVEAFS.

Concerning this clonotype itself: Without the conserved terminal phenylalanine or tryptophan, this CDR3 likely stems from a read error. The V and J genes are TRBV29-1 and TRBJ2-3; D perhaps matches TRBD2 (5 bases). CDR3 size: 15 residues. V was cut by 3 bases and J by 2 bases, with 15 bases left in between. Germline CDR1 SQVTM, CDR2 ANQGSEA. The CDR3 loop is CSVDIRERDTDTQYY. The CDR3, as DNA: TGCAGCGTTGATATCCGGGAAAGGGACACAGATACGCAGTATTAT.

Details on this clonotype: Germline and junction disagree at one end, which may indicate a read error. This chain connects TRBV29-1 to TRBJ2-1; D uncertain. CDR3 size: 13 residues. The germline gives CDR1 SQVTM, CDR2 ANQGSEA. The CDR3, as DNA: TGCAGCGTTCGACTTGATTTGGTCAATGAGCTGTTCTTC. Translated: CSVRLDLVNELFF.

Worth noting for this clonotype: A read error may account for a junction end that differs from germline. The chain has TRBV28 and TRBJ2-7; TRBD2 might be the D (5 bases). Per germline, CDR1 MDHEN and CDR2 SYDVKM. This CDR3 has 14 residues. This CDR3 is CASSQRERRYEQYF. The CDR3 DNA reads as TGTGCTAGCAGTCAGCGCGAGCGGAGATACGAGCAGTACTTC.

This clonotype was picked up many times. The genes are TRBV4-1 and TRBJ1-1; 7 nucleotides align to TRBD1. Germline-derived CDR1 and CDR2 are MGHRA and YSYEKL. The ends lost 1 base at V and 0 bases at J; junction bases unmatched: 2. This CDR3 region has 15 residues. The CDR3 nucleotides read TGCGCCAGCAGCCAAGGACAGGGAATGAACACTGAAGCTTTCTTT. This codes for CASSQGQGMNTEAFF.

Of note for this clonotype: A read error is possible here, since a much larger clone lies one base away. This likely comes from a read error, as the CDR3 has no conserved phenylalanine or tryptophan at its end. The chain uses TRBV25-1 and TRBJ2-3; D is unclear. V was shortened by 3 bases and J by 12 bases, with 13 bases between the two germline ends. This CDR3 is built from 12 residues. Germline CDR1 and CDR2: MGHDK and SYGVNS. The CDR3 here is CASSDFSQAQYL. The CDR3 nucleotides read TGTGCCAGCAGTGATTTTAGCCAGGCTCAGTATTTA.

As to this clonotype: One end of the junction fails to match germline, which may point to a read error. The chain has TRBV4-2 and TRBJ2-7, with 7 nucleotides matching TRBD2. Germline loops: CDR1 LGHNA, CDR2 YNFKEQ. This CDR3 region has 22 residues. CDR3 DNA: TGTACCAGCAGCCAAGTTTTCATCAAATTACAAGCGGGATTACCGAGCCCCTGCGAGCAGTACTTC. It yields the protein CTSSQVFIKLQAGLPSPCEQYF.

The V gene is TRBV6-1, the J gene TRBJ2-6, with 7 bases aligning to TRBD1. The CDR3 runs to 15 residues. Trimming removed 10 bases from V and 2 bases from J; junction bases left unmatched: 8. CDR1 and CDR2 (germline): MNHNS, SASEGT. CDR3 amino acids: CATGQWAAGANVLTF. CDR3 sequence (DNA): TGTGCCACGGGACAGTGGGCGGCTGGGGCCAACGTCCTGACTTTC.

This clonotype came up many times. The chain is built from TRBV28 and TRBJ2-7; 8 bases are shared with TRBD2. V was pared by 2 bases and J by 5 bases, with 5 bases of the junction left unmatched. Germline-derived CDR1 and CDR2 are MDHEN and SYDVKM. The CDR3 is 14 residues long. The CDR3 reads CASSLTGLAHEQYF. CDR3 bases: TGTGCCAGCAGTTTAACCGGACTAGCCCACGAGCAGTACTTC. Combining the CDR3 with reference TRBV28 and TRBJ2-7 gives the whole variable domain DVKVTQSSRYLVKRTGEKVFLECVQDMDHENMFWYRQDPGLGLRLIYFSYDVKMKEKGDIPEGYSVSREKKERFSLILESASTNQTSMYLCASSLTGLAHEQYFGPGTRLTVT.

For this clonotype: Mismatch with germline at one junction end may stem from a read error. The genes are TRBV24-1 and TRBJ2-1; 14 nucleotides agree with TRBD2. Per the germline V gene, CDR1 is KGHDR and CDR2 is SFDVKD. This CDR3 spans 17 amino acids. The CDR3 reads CAASDFTSGLAGDEQFF. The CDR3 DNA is TGTGCCGCCAGTGATTTTACTTCGGGACTAGCGGGGGACGAGCAGTTCTTC.

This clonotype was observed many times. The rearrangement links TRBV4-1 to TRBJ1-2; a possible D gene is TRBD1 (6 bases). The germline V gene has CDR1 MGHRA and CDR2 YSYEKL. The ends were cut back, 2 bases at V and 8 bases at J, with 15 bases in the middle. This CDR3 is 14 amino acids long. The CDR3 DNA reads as TGCGCCAGCAGCCAACCGGGCTCGGGACAAGGCTACACCTTC. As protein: CASSQPGSGQGYTF.

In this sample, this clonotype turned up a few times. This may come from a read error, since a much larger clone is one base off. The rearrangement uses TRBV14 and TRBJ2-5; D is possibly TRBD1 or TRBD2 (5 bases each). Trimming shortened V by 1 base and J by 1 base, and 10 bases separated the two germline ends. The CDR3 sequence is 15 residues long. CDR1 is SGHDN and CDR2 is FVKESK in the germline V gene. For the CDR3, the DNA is TGTGCCAGCAGCCAAGCCCGGGACGGCCAAGAGACCCAGTACTTC. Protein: CASSQARDGQETQYF.

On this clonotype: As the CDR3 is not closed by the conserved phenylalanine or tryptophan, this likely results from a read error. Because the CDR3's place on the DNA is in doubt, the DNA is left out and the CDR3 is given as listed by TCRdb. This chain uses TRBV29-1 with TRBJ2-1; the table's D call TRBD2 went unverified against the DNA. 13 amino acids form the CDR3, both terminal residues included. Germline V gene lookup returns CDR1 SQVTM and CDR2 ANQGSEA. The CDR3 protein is CSVRLDSVNDLFL.